Sequencing of this TCR beta chain was carried out in a study of control samples from healthy donors and cancer patients. The repertoire was sequenced with immunoSEQ multiplex PCR; TCRdb's copy has only in-frame clones and lacks some. The sample has tens of thousands of clones, approximately 91% seen once. This CDR3 comprises 16 residues. The V segment lost 4 bases and the J segment 3 bases; nucleotides outside the gene matches: 9. Germline CDR1 is SGHRS and CDR2 is YFSETQ. V is TRBV5-1 and J is TRBJ2-1, with TRBD2 identical over 8 bases. Input material: PBMCs. This TCR derives from a man in his fifties or sixties with head and neck cancer. The CDR3 bases are TGCGCCAGCAGCCCCGGGGGGGGTAGCCTCTACAATGAGCAGTTCTTC. It is translated as CASSPGGGSLYNEQFF.